Here is one TCR beta chain with its context. Its specific antigen is unknown. Base qualities were left out, and no much larger clone turns up one base away. Flow cytometry had shown CD8+CD57+ cell expansion in the patients selected for sequencing. Every patient had severe acquired aplastic anemia, diagnosed using the International Study of Aplastic Anemia and Agranulocytosis and Camitta criteria. No therapy had been received by the patients at the time of blood sampling. The study deep-sequenced TCR repertoires of sorted CD4+ and CD8+ blood T cells from severe aplastic anemia patients and healthy subjects. Patients were enrolled under clinicaltrials.gov protocols 00001620, 01623167, 00001397, 00071045, 00081523 and 00961064 in the USA. Ficoll-Paque density gradient centrifugation was used to isolate peripheral blood mononuclear cells. Before DNA extraction, CD4+ and CD8+ T cells were sorted by FACS or by magnetic beads.

These data are taken from a study of CD8+CD57+ T cells in acquired aplastic anemia (dated by TCRdb to about 2018). With respect to the entire study: Extracted DNA from sorted CD4+ and CD8+ cells averaged around 3.5 ug, ranging from roughly 0.17 to 30 ug. CD8+CD57+ expansion was defined as a frequency above the mean frequency observed in healthy subjects.

Results the study describes overall, beyond this receptor: Although some 28 CD8+ CDR3 sequences were shared by patients and controls, these sequences appeared highly expressed in patients and within the immunodominant clones of patients. Patients and healthy controls showed no significant difference in CD8+ Simpson's diversity (P=0.060).

Profiling of TCR beta VDJ combinations and CDR3 sequences used genomic DNA as the template. TCR repertoire sequencing was run on an Illumina HiSeq 2000. The paper's data handling went like this. Repertoires were assessed using TRBV/TRBJ rearrangement plots, CDR3 size and DJ length profiles, and Simpson's diversity index. The most abundant DNA sequence in the deep sequencing data was defined as the immunodominant clone. CDR3 amino acid sequences were screened for sharing across subjects and were compared with published repertoires and the VDJdb database. In TCRdb, the public reads were trimmed at Q25 with fastp and aligned with MiXCR, with productive beta chains retained. Each CDR3 protein gets just one entry, which takes the most common genes and DNA from the rows behind it. TCRdb, not the original authors, processed these V and J calls. In this sample the table shows 120,000 or so distinct CDR3 sequences, approximately 50% of which occur a single time. Of the sample, 25% to 30% falls within the top ten clones.

Trimming costs V 4 bases and J 8 bases, and their ends lie 13 bases apart. The germline V gene yields KGHDR for CDR1 and SFDVKD for CDR2. There are 13 amino acids in the CDR3, from cysteine to phenylalanine inclusive. Solely the CDR3 DNA is kept, with 39 bases framed from the first base. Sequencing was carried out using sorted CD4+, CD8+, or CD8+CD57+ T cells (not recorded which) from PBMCs. The chain uses TRBV24-1 and TRBJ1-2; 5 matching bases give a weak D call of TRBD1. This sequence was found in a human donor with aplastic anemia. The DNA sequence is TGTGCCACCAGTGACAGGGATCGGAGGGGCTACACCTTC. It translates to CATSDRDRRGYTF.